These 32 T cell receptor beta chains share one sample of origin, sequenced in a study of blood T cell repertoires in COVID-19. Assay: immunoSEQ multiplex PCR; the TCRdb copy retains only in-frame clones and omits some. The sample shows 30,000 to 45,000 clones, roughly 86% of them seen only once. Specimen: peripheral blood. The receptors were gathered from a human donor in a cohort sampled during active COVID-19.

The CDR3 sequence is CASSHPRGMNTEAFF. For the CDR3, the DNA is TGTGCCAGCAGCCACCCCCGGGGGATGAACACTGAAGCTTTCTTT. The rearrangement uses TRBV4-2 and TRBJ1-1; D might be TRBD1 (5 bases). The CDR3 extends over 15 amino acids. Germline lookup yields CDR1 LGHNA and CDR2 YNFKEQ. Trimming took off 3 bases at V and 0 bases at J, with 11 bases between the two ends.

This clone occurred a few times. The chain carries TRBV29-1 and TRBJ2-5, with D perhaps matching TRBD2 (5 bases). The CDR3 loop spans 14 amino acids. CDR1 is SQVTM and CDR2 is ANQGSEA in the germline V gene. The V and J ends lost 1 base and 2 bases respectively, with 11 bases between them. The CDR3 region is CSVEGGQAQETQYF. In DNA form, the CDR3 reads TGCAGCGTTGAAGGAGGGCAGGCGCAAGAGACCCAGTACTTC.

This clone was seen just once. V gene TRBV19 combines with J gene TRBJ2-3; 9 bases align to TRBD2. Unmatched junction bases numbered 10, after V lost 8 bases and J lost 4 bases. The CDR3 runs to 15 residues. The germline CDR1 and CDR2 sequences are LNHDA and SQIVND (reference sequence). The CDR3 region is CASRPGLAASDTQYF. The CDR3 DNA reads TGTGCCAGTCGTCCGGGACTAGCAGCTTCAGATACGCAGTATTTT.

This rearrangement joins TRBV6-6 to TRBJ2-7; 11 bases match TRBD2. The CDR3 runs 15 residues. Losses at the gene ends were 6 bases for V and 0 bases for J; bases not matched to a gene: 4. Germline CDR1 MNHNY, CDR2 SVGAGI (reference sequence). CDR3 nucleotides: TGTGCCAGCAGCATAACTAGCGGGGGCTCCTACGAGCAGTACTTC. It translates to CASSITSGGSYEQYF.

The rearrangement uses TRBV19 and TRBJ2-7, with a tentative D call TRBD1 (5 bases). In germline, CDR1 is LNHDA, CDR2 SQIVND (reference sequence). The CDR3 is made up of 17 amino acids. Trimming took 6 bases from V and 4 from J, leaving 25 bases between them. CDR3 amino acids: CASSRAPRSLAHYEQYF. The CDR3 DNA sequence: TGTGCCAGTAGCAGGGCCCCCAGGTCCCTGGCCCATTACGAGCAGTACTTC.

The chain uses TRBV5-1 and TRBJ2-1, with 7 bases aligning to TRBD1. Losses at the gene ends were 0 bases for V and 7 bases for J; bases not matched to a gene: 7. The CDR3 runs to 15 residues. Germline values: CDR1 SGHRS, CDR2 YFSETQ. The chain's CDR3 is CASSLVGQAENEQFF. CDR3 bases: TGCGCCAGCAGCTTGGTCGGACAGGCGGAGAATGAGCAGTTCTTC.

Only one count was recorded for this clone. The chain combines TRBV30 with TRBJ1-3; D may be TRBD1 (6 bases). Germline V gives CDR1 GTSNPN, CDR2 SVGIG (reference sequence). The CDR3 covers 14 residues. V was pared by 4 bases and J by 0 bases, with 10 bases between. Here the CDR3 reads CAWKGDYSGNTIYF. In nucleotides, the CDR3 is TGTGCCTGGAAGGGGGACTACTCTGGAAACACCATATATTTT.

The chain has TRBV2 and TRBJ2-1; possible D gene TRBD2, 8 bases. V was cut by 4 bases and J by 8 bases, with 27 bases left in between. CDR1 is SNHLY, CDR2 FYNNEI, per germline. This CDR3 is 18 amino acids long. The DNA of the CDR3 is TGTGCCAGCAGTGCGCTTATTTCTCCGGGACTAGGGGGCCATGAGCAGTTCTTC. Encoded protein: CASSALISPGLGGHEQFF.

J is TRBJ2-1 and V is TRBV7-9; 10 bases line up with TRBD2. The V and J ends lost 5 bases and 1 base, in that order; junction bases with no gene match: 5. The CDR3 has 16 amino acids. Germline values: CDR1 SEHNR, CDR2 FQNEAQ (reference sequence). In nucleotides, the CDR3 is TGTGCCAGCAGCCCTATGGGACTAGCGTCCTACAATGAGCAGTTCTTC. This translates into CASSPMGLASYNEQFF.

The chain joins TRBV6-1 to TRBJ1-6; 7 nucleotides agree with TRBD1. The V segment lost 2 bases and the J segment 10 bases; nucleotides outside the gene matches: 5. This CDR3 spans 14 amino acids. Germline lookup yields CDR1 MNHNS and CDR2 SASEGT. This CDR3 reads CASSERQGWSPLHF. The CDR3 DNA is TGTGCCAGCAGTGAAAGACAGGGCTGGTCACCCCTCCACTTT.

The CDR3 sequence is CASSQYGEQFF. CDR3 nucleotide sequence: TGTGCCAGCAGCCAATACGGTGAGCAGTTCTTC. The rearrangement uses TRBV7-9 and TRBJ2-1; no reliable D call. The CDR3 spans 11 residues. V lost 5 bases and J lost 9, with 8 bases in between. Germline values: CDR1 SEHNR, CDR2 FQNEAQ (reference sequence). The full variable domain, in which reference TRBV7-9 and TRBJ2-1 provide the parts outside the CDR3, is DTGVSQNPRHKITKRGQNVTFRCDPISEHNRLYWYRQTLGQGPEFLTYFQNEAQLEKSRLLSDRFSAERPKGSFSTLEIQRTEQGDSAMYLCASSQYGEQFFGPGTRLTVL.

This sequence joins TRBV2 and TRBJ2-2; 9 bases fit TRBD1. The CDR3 spans 16 residues. Germline V gene lookup returns CDR1 SNHLY and CDR2 FYNNEI. J was trimmed by 4 bases and V by 2 bases; bases with no gene match: 5. CDR3 sequence reads: CASSETTGGFTGELFF. In nucleotides, the CDR3 is TGTGCCAGCAGTGAAACTACAGGGGGCTTCACCGGGGAGCTGTTTTTT.

The chain employs TRBV11-2 and TRBJ1-2; 7 nucleotides match TRBD1. J gave up 3 bases and V 4 bases, and 11 bases lay outside the gene matches. Germline-derived CDR1 and CDR2 are SGHAT and FQNNGV. CDR3 length: 16 amino acids. CDR3 nucleotides: TGTGCCAGCAGCTCAATCCGGGACAGAAGACACTATGGCTACACCTTC. Residues: CASSSIRDRRHYGYTF.

The rearrangement links TRBV19 to TRBJ2-1, with D maybe TRBD1 (5 bases). The V end was cut by 1 base, the J end by 8 bases, with 12 bases between. The CDR3 covers 14 residues. Per the germline V gene, CDR1 is LNHDA and CDR2 is SQIVND (reference sequence). The CDR3 DNA is TGTGCCAGTAGTATAGCGGCAGGGTTACATGAGCAGTTCTTC. Translated, it gives CASSIAAGLHEQFF.

The genes are TRBV6-6 and TRBJ1-2, with 7 bases aligning to TRBD1. The V segment lost 8 bases and the J segment 0 bases; nucleotides outside the gene matches: 6. The CDR3 has 14 residues. Germline V gene lookup returns CDR1 MNHNY and CDR2 SVGAGI (reference sequence). The CDR3, as DNA: TGTGCCAGCGTCCGGGACAGCTCTAACTATGGCTACACCTTC. This gives the protein CASVRDSSNYGYTF.

The CDR3, as DNA: TGTGCCAGCAAGGACAGGGAGAGCTCCTACGAGCAGTACTTC. This codes for CASKDRESSYEQYF. The rearrangement uses TRBV27 and TRBJ2-7; 8 bases map to TRBD1. CDR1 MNHEY and CDR2 SMNVEV come from the germline V gene (reference sequence). This CDR3 spans 14 amino acids. V trimming: 7 bases; J trimming: 0 bases; junction bases outside the gene matches: 5.

This clone occurred a few times. The chain recombines TRBV28 with TRBJ1-6; D perhaps matches TRBD1 (5 bases). The V gene lost 7 bases and the J gene lost 14 bases, with 15 bases spanning the gap. The CDR3 is 12 amino acids. Germline-derived CDR1 and CDR2 are MDHEN and SYDVKM. CDR3 region: CASTPPRGALHF. The CDR3 DNA sequence: TGTGCCAGCACCCCTCCCCGGGGGGCCCTCCACTTT.

This rearrangement joins TRBV18 to TRBJ2-3, with 11 bases matching TRBD1. Germline-derived CDR1 and CDR2 are KGHSH and LQKENI. CDR3 length: 17 residues. V trimming: 0 bases; J trimming: 4 bases; junction bases outside the gene matches: 6. The CDR3 spells CASSPPRTGGRADTQYF. The CDR3 DNA is TGTGCCAGCTCACCACCAAGGACAGGGGGCCGCGCAGATACGCAGTATTTT.

The chain is built from TRBV12-3 or TRBV12-4 and TRBJ2-7; D unresolved. The CDR3 runs to 13 residues. Trimming shortened V by 5 bases and J by 0 bases, and 8 bases separated the two germline ends. As DNA, the CDR3 is TGTGCCAGCAGTCATTACAGCTCCTACGAGCAGTACTTC. Its protein product is CASSHYSSYEQYF.

The chain uses TRBV9 and TRBJ1-3; D remains ambiguous. V was clipped by 4 bases and J by 0 bases, with 11 bases between them. The germline gives CDR1 SGDLS, CDR2 YYNGEE. This CDR3 is 15 amino acids long. The CDR3 here is CASSTAAVSGNTIYF. The CDR3 nucleotides read TGTGCCAGCAGCACGGCGGCAGTCTCTGGAAACACCATATATTTT.

V and J are TRBV28 and TRBJ2-1; 14 bases map to TRBD2. J gave up 9 bases and V 6 bases, and 7 bases lay outside the gene matches. CDR1 MDHEN and CDR2 SYDVKM come from the germline V gene. This CDR3 contains 15 residues. CDR3 DNA: TGTGCCAGCAGAAAGGGACTAGCGGGAGTAAGTGAGCAGTTCTTC. As protein: CASRKGLAGVSEQFF. Together with reference TRBV28 and TRBJ2-1, the CDR3 gives the full variable domain: DVKVTQSSRYLVKRTGEKVFLECVQDMDHENMFWYRQDPGLGLRLIYFSYDVKMKEKGDIPEGYSVSREKKERFSLILESASTNQTSMYLCASRKGLAGVSEQFFGPGTRLTVL.

This chain uses TRBV7-2 with TRBJ2-5, with a tentative D call TRBD2 (5 bases). CDR1 is SGHTA, CDR2 FQGNSA, per germline. This CDR3 has 14 amino acids. Trimming left V 1 base short and J 4 bases short, with 10 bases between. In nucleotides, the CDR3 is TGTGCCAGCAGCTTAGTTCGGGATGGAGAGACCCAGTACTTC. Amino acids: CASSLVRDGETQYF.

The rearrangement uses TRBV3-1 (or the pseudogene TRBV3-2) and TRBJ2-3; possible D gene TRBD1, 6 bases. The V gene lost 5 bases and the J gene lost 2 bases, with 14 bases spanning the gap. Germline V gene sequence: CDR1 LGHDT, CDR2 YNNKEL (reference sequence). The CDR3 has 15 amino acids. CDR3 region: CASSTRTASTDTQYF. The CDR3 DNA is TGTGCCAGCAGCACTAGGACAGCCTCCACAGATACGCAGTATTTT.

The genes are TRBV7-2 and TRBJ1-5; TRBD1 matches 8 bases. In germline, CDR1 is SGHTA, CDR2 FQGNSA. CDR3 length equals 16 residues. V shed 1 base and J 7 bases; nucleotides not matched to a gene: 9. The CDR3 sequence is CASSLESQGAWQPQHF. In nucleotides, the CDR3 is TGTGCCAGCAGCTTAGAATCCCAGGGGGCTTGGCAGCCCCAGCATTTT.

The rearrangement joins TRBV7-9 to TRBJ1-2, with D uncertain. Per germline, CDR1 SEHNR and CDR2 FQNEAQ (reference sequence). Trimming removed 0 bases from V and 1 base from J, with 3 bases in between. The CDR3 totals 13 residues. This CDR3 is CASSLALNYGYTF. For the CDR3, the DNA is TGTGCCAGCAGCTTAGCCCTTAACTATGGCTACACCTTC.

This sequence joins TRBV5-4 and TRBJ2-3; no clear D. V was trimmed by 0 bases and J by 6 bases, leaving 8 bases between them. The CDR3 extends over 13 amino acids. Germline loops: CDR1 SGHNT, CDR2 YYREEE (reference sequence). CDR3 loop: CASSLGRQDTQYF. DNA for the CDR3: TGTGCCAGCAGCTTGGGCCGCCAGGATACGCAGTATTTT.

The chain uses TRBV12-3 or TRBV12-4 and TRBJ1-2; D call uncertain. The CDR3 extends over 13 amino acids. With 1 base removed from V and 4 bases from J, the gap between germline ends came to 7 bases. The CDR3 DNA reads TGTGCCAGCAGTTTAGGGCAAGTCTATGGCTACACCTTC. Its translation: CASSLGQVYGYTF.

This chain links TRBV29-1 with TRBJ1-6, with 8 nucleotides matching TRBD1. V shed 5 bases, J shed 8 bases, and the junction held 5 bases outside the gene matches. Germline V CDR1 and CDR2: SQVTM, ANQGSEA. This CDR3 comprises 13 residues. Here the CDR3 DNA reads TGCAGCGTTTCGGACAGGGCTGATTCACCCCTCCACTTT. Its translation: CSVSDRADSPLHF.

In its sample, this clone was seen once. As DNA, the CDR3 is TGTGCCAGCAGTTTAGTATACGGGGGTCAGCCCCAGCATTTT. As protein: CASSLVYGGQPQHF. The chain has TRBV28 and TRBJ1-5, with TRBD1 as a possible D gene (5 bases). V gave up 2 bases and J gave up 6 bases, with 11 bases separating them. The CDR3 is 14 amino acids. Germline CDR1 is MDHEN and CDR2 is SYDVKM.

V is TRBV9 and J is TRBJ1-3; possibly TRBD1 for D (6 bases). Germline CDR1 and CDR2: SGDLS and YYNGEE. The CDR3 is 15 amino acids. Trimming took 0 bases from V and 4 from J, leaving 11 bases between them. Here the CDR3 reads CASSVGAGAGNTIYF. CDR3 DNA: TGTGCCAGCAGCGTAGGAGCAGGGGCAGGAAACACCATATATTTT. The variable domain in full, with the rest retrieved from reference TRBV9 and TRBJ1-3, is DSGVTQTPKHLITATGQRVTLRCSPRSGDLSVYWYQQSLDQGLQFLIQYYNGEERAKGNILERFSAQQFPDLHSELNLSSLELGDSALYFCASSVGAGAGNTIYFGEGSWLTVV.

The chain has TRBV15 and TRBJ2-7, with 9 bases matching TRBD1. The CDR3 spans 15 residues. Germline V gene data show CDR1 as LNHNV and CDR2 as YYDKDF (reference sequence). The junction had 10 bases not matched to a gene; V was cut back by 5 bases and J by 5 bases. This chain's CDR3 is CATSGAGTGPHEQYF. The DNA for the CDR3 is TGTGCCACCAGCGGAGCCGGGACAGGGCCCCACGAGCAGTACTTC.

J is TRBJ2-5 and V is TRBV5-8, with 7 nucleotides matching TRBD1. Germline trimming cut 2 bases from V and 4 bases from J; bases unmatched to any gene: 5. Germline V gene sequence: CDR1 SGHTS, CDR2 YDEGEE. The CDR3 has 14 amino acids. The CDR3 loop reads CASSFERGLETQYF. The CDR3 DNA is TGTGCCAGCAGCTTTGAGAGGGGGCTAGAGACCCAGTACTTC.